These 16 T cell receptor beta chains were sequenced from one sample in a study of blood T cell repertoires in COVID-19. The protocol was immunoSEQ multiplex PCR, while the TCRdb copy is restricted to in-frame clones and leaves out a portion. The table lists about 50,000 clones, 65% to 90% of them singletons. Sequenced sample: peripheral blood. The receptor source for this set is a human donor in a cohort sampled during active COVID-19.

The chain joins TRBV3-1 (or the pseudogene TRBV3-2) to TRBJ2-3, with TRBD2 matching over 11 bases. The CDR3 loop spans 13 amino acids. In germline, CDR1 is LGHDT, CDR2 YNNKEL (reference sequence). The ends lost 4 bases at V and 6 bases at J; junction bases unmatched: 0. Written as DNA, the CDR3 is TGTGCCAGCAGCCTAGCGGGAGGGGATACGCAGTATTTT. Protein: CASSLAGGDTQYF.

The chain couples TRBV9 to TRBJ2-2; TRBD2 aligns across 7 bases. The CDR3 consists of 16 residues. V trimming: 4 bases; J trimming: 0 bases; junction bases outside the gene matches: 6. The germline CDR1 and CDR2 sequences are SGDLS and YYNGEE. The CDR3 sequence is CASSPRGLTNTGELFF. The DNA for the CDR3 is TGTGCCAGCAGCCCAAGGGGACTAACGAACACCGGGGAGCTGTTTTTT.

The chain uses TRBV4-2 and TRBJ2-3, with 13 positions matching TRBD2. The germline V gene has CDR1 LGHNA and CDR2 YNFKEQ. J lost 2 bases, V lost 4 bases, and 6 bases had no gene match. CDR3 length equals 17 residues. CDR3 amino acids: CASSPRGTSGTTDTQYF. As DNA, the CDR3 is TGTGCCAGCAGCCCCCGCGGGACTAGCGGGACCACAGATACGCAGTATTTT.

The rearrangement links TRBV27 to TRBJ2-5, with D possibly TRBD2 on 5 matching bases. V shed 8 bases and J shed 4 bases, with 29 bases lying between them. This CDR3 is built from 18 residues. Germline CDR1 MNHEY, CDR2 SMNVEV (reference sequence). In DNA form, the CDR3 reads TGTGCCAGCCGAGGGCCCATCCGCGGCTACCTTACGGTAGAGACCCAGTACTTC. It codes for CASRGPIRGYLTVETQYF.

This clone has only one observation. V gene TRBV2 combines with J gene TRBJ2-1; 7 nucleotides align to TRBD2. Germline V lookup: CDR1 SNHLY, CDR2 FYNNEI. V trimming: 1 base; J trimming: 3 bases; junction bases outside the gene matches: 3. This CDR3 has 15 residues. The DNA of the CDR3 is TGTGCCAGCAGTGAAGGGGCGGGAGTCTACAATGAGCAGTTCTTC. Translated: CASSEGAGVYNEQFF.

The table lists this clone with a count of one. The chain couples TRBV18 to TRBJ2-2, with D possibly TRBD1 on 6 matching bases. Germline values: CDR1 KGHSH, CDR2 LQKENI. The CDR3 extends over 15 amino acids. V lost 3 bases and J lost 4, with 12 bases in between. The CDR3 DNA reads as TGTGCCAGCTCACCGGGCCTAGGGGGCACCGGGGAGCTGTTTTTT. Translated, it gives CASSPGLGGTGELFF.

The chain uses TRBV6-2 or TRBV6-3 and TRBJ2-1; 10 bases fit TRBD2. This CDR3 is built from 17 residues. Germline trimming cut 2 bases from V and 1 base from J; bases unmatched to any gene: 5. Germline V gives CDR1 MNHEY, CDR2 SVGEGT. Here the CDR3 DNA reads TGTGCCAGCAGTTACGTTAGCGGGAGGCTTTCCTACAATGAGCAGTTCTTC. It translates to CASSYVSGRLSYNEQFF.

V usage is TRBV29-1 and J usage is TRBJ2-3; D is possibly TRBD1 (6 bases). The V end lost 4 bases, the J end lost 2 bases, and 7 bases lay between the germline ends. The CDR3 length is 12 residues. Germline V gives CDR1 SQVTM, CDR2 ANQGSEA. As DNA, the CDR3 is TGCAGCGTTGCAGGGGTCACAGATACGCAGTATTTT. Residues: CSVAGVTDTQYF.

In its sample, this clone was seen a few times. The V and J genes are TRBV10-2 and TRBJ2-2; 10 nucleotides align to TRBD1. V dropped 10 bases and J dropped 2; count of bases not matched to a gene: 4. The germline V gene encodes CDR1 WSHSY and CDR2 SAAADI. This CDR3 has 14 amino acids. DNA of the CDR3: TGCGCCACTAGACAGGGGGCCAACACCGGGGAGCTGTTTTTT. Translation gives CATRQGANTGELFF.

This clone occurred once. The V gene is TRBV6-2 or TRBV6-3, the J gene TRBJ1-1; perhaps TRBD1 as D (5 bases). Trimming left V 5 bases short and J 4 bases short, with 11 bases between. Germline CDR1 and CDR2: MNHEY and SVGEGT. The CDR3 consists of 13 residues. This CDR3 is CASSQGLGTEAFF. The CDR3 region has the DNA TGTGCCAGCAGTCAGGGTTTGGGCACTGAAGCTTTCTTT.

The chain couples TRBV7-2 to TRBJ1-1; D gene ambiguous. The CDR3 is 14 residues long. The germline V gene encodes CDR1 SGHTA and CDR2 FQGNSA. V gave up 2 bases and J gave up 5 bases, with 12 bases separating them. The CDR3 sequence is CASSLILSRTEAFF. The CDR3 coding sequence is TGTGCCAGCAGCTTAATACTTTCCCGGACTGAAGCTTTCTTT.

This CDR3 is CASSQRGTGAGGGELFF. As DNA, the CDR3 is TGTGCCAGCAGCCAGAGGGGGACAGGAGCGGGAGGCGGGGAGCTGTTTTTT. The chain is built from TRBV3-1 (or the pseudogene TRBV3-2) and TRBJ2-2; possibly TRBD2 for D (9 bases). This CDR3 contains 17 residues. Germline V lookup: CDR1 LGHDT, CDR2 YNNKEL (reference sequence). Between the trimmed V and J ends, which lost 3 bases and 7 bases, there was a span of 21 bases.

The rearrangement uses TRBV7-8 and TRBJ1-2, with a tentative D call TRBD1 (5 bases). CDR1 and CDR2 from the germline V gene are SGHVS and FQNEAQ. Trimming stripped 1 base from V and 4 bases from J, with 13 bases between. CDR3 length: 15 amino acids. CDR3 in DNA: TGTGCCAGCAGCTTAGTAGGAGGGGTTGGCTATGGCTACACCTTC. This codes for CASSLVGGVGYGYTF.

The chain joins TRBV9 to TRBJ2-1, with a weak D call TRBD2 (9 bases). The V gene's germline CDR1 is SGDLS and CDR2 YYNGEE. There are 17 residues in the CDR3. Trimming shortened V by 0 bases and J by 9 bases, and 22 bases separated the two germline ends. CDR3 residues: CASSVAQTSGQGAEQFF. The CDR3 region has the DNA TGTGCCAGCAGCGTAGCCCAAACTAGCGGGCAGGGGGCTGAGCAGTTCTTC.

This chain links TRBV4-3 with TRBJ2-1, with 7 bases that match TRBD2. Germline loops: CDR1 LGHNA, CDR2 YSLEER. Trimming cost V 0 bases and J 7 bases; bases outside gene matches: 6. This CDR3 contains 15 residues. CDR3 amino acids: CASSQDLWGGNEQFF. DNA of the CDR3: TGCGCCAGCAGCCAAGATCTGTGGGGGGGGAATGAGCAGTTCTTC.

The chain is built from TRBV29-1 and TRBJ2-4; perhaps TRBD2 as D (6 bases). CDR3 length: 15 residues. CDR1 is SQVTM, CDR2 ANQGSEA, per germline. With 0 bases removed from V and 6 bases from J, the gap between germline ends came to 15 bases. The CDR3 loop is CSVEDRASVRNIQYF. The CDR3 DNA reads as TGCAGCGTTGAAGATCGGGCTAGCGTCAGAAACATTCAGTACTTC.